The 21 T cell receptor beta chains below come from one sample, sequenced in a study of CD8+ T cells in alopecia areata. Sequencing used cDNA as its template, made by extracting RNA and reverse transcribing it. Clones were sequenced by immunoSEQ multiplex PCR, and TCRdb holds only the in-frame ones, with some missing. The sample consists of 75,000 to 100,000 clones, about two fifths of them appearing once. What was sequenced was CD4+ T cells sorted from blood. Receptor source: a human donor with alopecia areata.

This clone was observed many times. The rearrangement links TRBV2 to TRBJ2-7; D is ambiguous. Deletions cut 7 bases from V and 12 bases from J, with 16 bases between. Germline values: CDR1 SNHLY, CDR2 FYNNEI. The CDR3 loop spans 11 amino acids. The CDR3 DNA is TGTGCCAGCACCCAGGCCAGCTCTCCGTACTTC. Its protein product is CASTQASSPYF.

The V call is TRBV28, the J call TRBJ1-5, with D maybe TRBD1 (6 bases). The V end lost 6 bases, the J end lost 7 bases, and 10 bases lay between the germline ends. The CDR3 consists of 12 residues. Looked up from germline, CDR1 is MDHEN and CDR2 is SYDVKM. The CDR3 bases are TGTGCCAGCAGCAGGGGTGAACAGCCCCAGCATTTT. Translating it yields CASSRGEQPQHF.

There are a few counts of this clone. The chain employs TRBV15 and TRBJ2-5; D remains unclear. The CDR3 contains 11 residues. In germline, CDR1 is LNHNV, CDR2 YYDKDF (reference sequence). The V gene lost 4 bases and the J gene lost 3 bases, with 3 bases spanning the gap. The CDR3 region is CATSTEETQYF. DNA of the CDR3: TGTGCCACCAGCACTGAAGAGACCCAGTACTTC.

In its sample, this clone was seen a few times. The V call is TRBV28, the J call TRBJ2-7; 8 bases fit TRBD1. The trim removed 7 bases at V and 6 bases at J, leaving 14 bases unmatched. Germline-derived CDR1 and CDR2 are MDHEN and SYDVKM. The CDR3 contains 15 residues. CDR3 in amino acids: CASNPRGTGSLEQYF. In nucleotides, the CDR3 is TGTGCCAGCAACCCTCGGGGGACAGGCTCTCTCGAGCAGTACTTC. The full variable domain, with the rest looked up from reference TRBV28 and TRBJ2-7, is DVKVTQSSRYLVKRTGEKVFLECVQDMDHENMFWYRQDPGLGLRLIYFSYDVKMKEKGDIPEGYSVSREKKERFSLILESASTNQTSMYLCASNPRGTGSLEQYFGPGTRLTVT.

The chain carries TRBV6-1 and TRBJ1-1; D is undetermined. There are 15 residues in the CDR3. Germline CDR1 and CDR2: MNHNS and SASEGT. V lost 5 bases, J lost 0 bases, and 13 bases lay in between. DNA for the CDR3: TGTGCCAGCAGTAGCGCCTGGAGGGTGAACACTGAAGCTTTCTTT. Translation: CASSSAWRVNTEAFF.

This clone was recorded a few times. The CDR3 sequence: CASRGKTAGANVLTF. CDR3 coding DNA: TGTGCCAGCAGGGGAAAAACCGCTGGGGCCAACGTCCTGACTTTC. The chain employs TRBV6-1 and TRBJ2-6; no clear D gene. V was trimmed by 6 bases and J by 2 bases, leaving 11 bases between them. The CDR3 consists of 15 residues. Per germline, CDR1 MNHNS and CDR2 SASEGT.

The chain carries TRBV6-9 and TRBJ1-4; D call uncertain. The germline V gene has CDR1 MNHGY and CDR2 SVAAGI. The CDR3 is 15 amino acids. Trimming cost V 4 bases and J 6 bases, with 15 bases left between them. The CDR3 region is CASSLRSELHEKLFF. The CDR3 nucleotides are TGTGCCAGCAGTTTAAGGTCGGAACTACATGAAAAACTGTTTTTT.

V usage is TRBV5-1 and J usage is TRBJ2-2; D unresolved. The CDR3 has 13 residues. V was clipped by 4 bases and J by 6 bases, with 10 bases between them. CDR1 and CDR2 (germline): SGHRS, YFSETQ. CDR3 residues: CASSLRYPGELFF. CDR3 bases: TGCGCCAGCAGCCTTAGGTACCCCGGGGAGCTGTTTTTT.

The V call is TRBV5-6, the J call TRBJ2-3, with D possibly called TRBD1 or TRBD2 (6 bases each). Trimming took off 0 bases at V and 6 bases at J, with 11 bases between the two ends. The CDR3 totals 14 residues. Germline values: CDR1 SGHDT, CDR2 YYEEEE. This CDR3 reads CASSLAGAGDTQYF. The CDR3 DNA reads TGTGCCAGCAGCTTGGCGGGGGCAGGGGATACGCAGTATTTT.

V usage is TRBV27 and J usage is TRBJ1-1; D is unclear. The CDR3 consists of 12 residues. CDR1 MNHEY and CDR2 SMNVEV come from the germline V gene (reference sequence). V was shortened by 6 bases and J by 1 base, with 6 bases between the two germline ends. CDR3: CASRGGNTEAFF. The CDR3 DNA sequence: TGTGCCAGCAGGGGCGGGAACACTGAAGCTTTCTTT.

The CDR3 loop reads CAWSALSGSRSEAFF. CDR3 nucleotides: TGTGCCTGGAGCGCCCTATCAGGGTCCCGGTCTGAAGCTTTCTTT. The V and J genes are TRBV30 and TRBJ1-1, with D possibly TRBD1 on 5 matching bases. This CDR3 has 15 amino acids. Germline V gene sequence: CDR1 GTSNPN, CDR2 SVGIG (reference sequence). Trimming removed 3 bases at V and 6 bases at J, with 20 bases between.

V and J are TRBV7-2 and TRBJ2-5, with 11 positions matching TRBD2. Unmatched junction bases numbered 3, after V lost 1 base and J lost 2 bases. Germline values: CDR1 SGHTA, CDR2 FQGNSA. The CDR3 loop spans 16 amino acids. The CDR3 coding sequence is TGTGCCAGCAGCTTAGGATCTAGCGGGGGGCAAGAGACCCAGTACTTC. This codes for CASSLGSSGGQETQYF.

This clone was counted a few times. The rearrangement links TRBV5-1 to TRBJ2-1; TRBD2 agrees at 7 bases. The V gene end was trimmed by 4 bases and the J gene end by 9 bases; junction bases not matched to a gene: 10. Per germline, CDR1 SGHRS and CDR2 YFSETQ. CDR3 length: 14 residues. Written as DNA, the CDR3 is TGCGCCAGCAGCGAGGGAGGGGCCCTACCTGAGCAGTTCTTC. It translates to CASSEGGALPEQFF. Using reference TRBV5-1 and TRBJ2-1 for the parts outside the CDR3, the full variable domain is KAGVTQTPRYLIKTRGQQVTLSCSPISGHRSVSWYQQTPGQGLQFLFEYFSETQRNKGNFPGRFSGRQFSNSRSEMNVSTLELGDSALYLCASSEGGALPEQFFGPGTRLTVL.

The chain has TRBV28 and TRBJ2-5; D may match TRBD1 or TRBD2 (5 bases each). Between the trimmed V and J ends, which lost 6 bases and 5 bases, there was a span of 16 bases. The germline V gene encodes CDR1 MDHEN and CDR2 SYDVKM. The CDR3 contains 14 residues. This CDR3 reads CASRPDSGLETQYF. In nucleotides, the CDR3 is TGTGCCAGCAGGCCGGATTCGGGGCTTGAGACCCAGTACTTC.

This clone came up a few times. The chain recombines TRBV19 with TRBJ2-7; D might be TRBD1 (6 bases). The V end lost 8 bases, the J end lost 0 bases, and 8 bases lay between the germline ends. CDR1 is LNHDA, CDR2 SQIVND, per germline (reference sequence). This CDR3 has 12 amino acids. CDR3 sequence: CASGQSSYEQYF. The CDR3 nucleotides read TGTGCCAGTGGACAGAGCTCCTACGAGCAGTACTTC.

The chain recombines TRBV14 with TRBJ2-7; 11 bases agree with TRBD2. V gave up 4 bases and J gave up 5 bases; unmatched junction bases: 7. In germline, CDR1 is SGHDN, CDR2 FVKESK. The CDR3 has 15 amino acids. CDR3 sequence: CASSPLTSGKDEQYF. CDR3 DNA: TGTGCCAGCAGCCCTCTGACTAGCGGGAAAGACGAGCAGTACTTC.

The chain employs TRBV2 and TRBJ2-7; TRBD1 matches 7 bases. With V trimmed by 7 bases and J by 3 bases, 3 bases remained unmatched. Germline lookup yields CDR1 SNHLY and CDR2 FYNNEI. The CDR3 contains 12 residues. The CDR3 here is CASKGQIYEQYF. CDR3 DNA sequence: TGTGCCAGCAAGGGACAGATCTACGAGCAGTACTTC.

This chain connects TRBV29-1 to TRBJ1-1, with 7 bases matching TRBD1. In germline, CDR1 is SQVTM, CDR2 ANQGSEA. After removal of 5 bases from V and 4 bases from J, the junction contained 7 bases not matched to a gene. The CDR3 is 13 amino acids. In DNA form, the CDR3 reads TGCAGCGTTTCACAGGGGACGGGCACTGAAGCTTTCTTT. Amino acids: CSVSQGTGTEAFF.

The rearrangement joins TRBV27 to TRBJ2-7; 9 bases are a match to TRBD1. V was clipped by 5 bases and J by 6 bases; unmatched bases: 14. Germline CDR1 MNHEY, CDR2 SMNVEV (reference sequence). This CDR3 is 16 amino acids long. This CDR3 is CASSPRTGARILEQYF. CDR3 bases: TGTGCCAGCAGTCCCAGGACAGGGGCGCGTATCCTCGAGCAGTACTTC.

The table lists this clone with a few counts. V usage is TRBV4-3 and J usage is TRBJ2-5, with D hard to call. CDR3 size: 13 residues. The germline CDR1 and CDR2 sequences are LGHNA and YSLEER. Trimming removed 2 bases from V and 2 bases from J, with 6 bases in between. The CDR3 here is CASSQSLQETQYF. The CDR3, as DNA: TGCGCCAGCAGCCAATCGCTTCAAGAGACCCAGTACTTC.

This clone showed up just a few times. The chain joins TRBV28 to TRBJ2-2, with D tentatively TRBD1 (6 bases). Germline CDR1 reads MDHEN; CDR2 reads SYDVKM. Trimming took 8 bases from V and 7 from J, leaving 26 bases between them. The CDR3 consists of 17 residues. The CDR3 DNA reads as TGTGCCAGCGGGTATTTCCCAAGTGGACAGAGCCACGGGGAGCTGTTTTTT. Its translation is CASGYFPSGQSHGELFF.